These T cell receptor beta chains were read from a single sample in a study of blood T cell repertoires in COVID-19. TCRdb keeps only in-frame clones here, not all; method: immunoSEQ multiplex PCR. The sample holds 110,000 to 150,000 clones; approximately 78% are singletons and the top ten take about 4.2%. Sequenced input: peripheral blood. The receptor set was obtained from a woman of 80 years or more with acute or convalescent COVID-19. CDR3s leave out the opening cysteine and the closing phenylalanine or tryptophan.

>TRBJ2-1|TRBV2
ASRRQGASSYNEQF
>TRBJ2-7|TRBV7-2
ASSLRDKPYEQY
>TRBJ1-5|TRBV10-2
ASSESGGFRGDNQPQH
>TRBJ2-7|TRBV5-4
ASSSGGTSGYEQY
>TRBJ1-2|TRBV7-8
ASGTGYYGYT
>TRBJ2-7|TRBV28
ASSFLSVSGYSYEQY
>TRBJ2-7|TRBV5-1
ASSFAPGLAGYEQY
>TRBJ2-7|TRBV5-1
ASSWTAPGLAGGEQY
>TRBJ2-5|TRBV4-1
ASTRTGLQETQY
>TRBJ2-7|TRBV11-3
ASSLGASESYEQY
>TRBJ2-3|TRBV24-1
ATSDSRTGRSTDTQY
>TRBJ2-5|TRBV11-1
ASSRDRAPETQY
>TRBJ1-1|TRBV18
ASSPGGVLYTEAF
>TRBJ2-2|TRBV13
ASSLDRGSTGELF
>TRBJ1-1|TRBV19
ASSISPGTEAF
>TRBJ1-6|TRBV3-1/TRBV3-2
ASSRGTADSPLH
>TRBJ2-1|TRBV2
ASDGGSYNEQF
>TRBJ1-2|TRBV2
ASNPTGTGEGYT
>TRBJ2-7|TRBV5-4
ASSRRGGDYYEQY
>TRBJ2-3|TRBV6-6
ASSYRVTDTQY
>TRBJ2-7|TRBV20-1
SASSGTVYEQY
>TRBJ2-7|TRBV18
ASSPRTGSYEQY
>TRBJ1-4|TRBV28
ASDETGGSEKLF
>TRBJ2-5|TRBV20-1
SASPYSETDQETQY
>TRBJ1-6|TRBV19
ASSIQVGDPPLH
>TRBJ2-1|TRBV7-8
ASSFVGDNEQF
>TRBJ2-5|TRBV7-9
ASSLNRGGQETQY
>TRBJ1-2|TRBV7-9
ASSSPGGPLYGYT
>TRBJ2-7|TRBV28
ASSSLWTSENPYEQY
>TRBJ1-4|TRBV28
ASSSLTEKLF
>TRBJ1-4|TRBV19
ASSPRTGELF
>TRBJ2-4|TRBV28
ASSLSWTGRGNIQY
>TRBJ1-6|TRBV25-1
ASSDRADSPLH
>TRBJ2-6|TRBV9
ASSVMGPGANVLT
>TRBJ1-2|TRBV27
ASWTFTRSNYGYT
>TRBJ1-2|TRBV28
ASRDRGEDGYT
>TRBJ2-7|TRBV5-5
ASSWTRTPTYEQY
>TRBJ2-1|TRBV5-1
ASSHRQGRNEQF
>TRBJ1-1|TRBV10-3
ATEGGGTEAF
>TRBJ2-2|TRBV5-1
ASSLHRGYANTGELF
>TRBJ1-2|TRBV19
ASSTFAGPYGYT
>TRBJ2-7|TRBV6-1
ASSDPGQGTREQY